The rows below give T cell receptor beta chains drawn from one sample of a study of blood T cells in healthy people across ages. TCRdb re-called the 5' RACE reads with MiXCR, one entry per CDR3 protein. Here the sample spans approximately 850,000 distinct CDR3 sequences, around 43% being singletons. The specimen was blood. These receptors all stem from a man between 60 and 70 years old in good health. The CDR3 runs from the conserved cysteine through the conserved F or W. A D gene is named only where the DNA matches it firmly. Some rows have no size entry. The others give once, few or many, or a class for an expanded clone.

size	D	V	J	DNA	CDR3
.	.	TRBV20-1	TRBJ2-7	TGCAGTGCTAGAGATCCACAGACCCACGGGTTCGAGCAGTACTTC	CSARDPQTHGFEQYF
few	.	TRBV7-9	TRBJ1-5	TGTGCCAGCAGCTTAGGGGGCATTAATCAGCCCCAGCATTTT	CASSLGGINQPQHF
few	.	TRBV4-1	TRBJ2-7	TGCGCCAGCAGCCAAGTCGAACAGAAGGGGACCTACGAGCAGTACTTC	CASSQVEQKGTYEQYF
.	.	TRBV5-6	TRBJ1-1	TGTGCCAGCAGAAGTTGGCGGGTCAACACTGAAGCTTTCTTT	CASRSWRVNTEAFF
.	.	TRBV4-3	TRBJ1-2	TGCGCCAGCAGCCAACTTACCGGTCCGGGAGGCTACACCTTC	CASSQLTGPGGYTF
.	.	TRBV4-1	TRBJ1-2	TGCGCCAGCAGCGAAGTAATGGCTGATTATGGCTACACCTTC	CASSEVMADYGYTF
.	.	TRBV7-2	TRBJ2-3	TGTGCCAGCAGCTTAGAGGAGACAGCATCCCAGTATTTT	CASSLEETASQYF
few	.	TRBV7-2	TRBJ2-5	TGTGCCAGCAGCTTAGCGCCGGGACCAAGAGGGACCCAGTACTTC	CASSLAPGPRGTQYF
many	.	TRBV6-6	TRBJ1-5	TGTGCCAGCAGGCCTGGGACGGTGGGTAATCAGCCCCAGCATTTT	CASRPGTVGNQPQHF
.	.	TRBV10-3	TRBJ1-5	TGTGCCATCAGCACCGTAGGGGATCAGCCCCAGCATTTT	CAISTVGDQPQHF
.	.	TRBV27	TRBJ1-4	TGTGCCAGCAGTCCTGCCTACAGTGAAAAACTGTTTTTT	CASSPAYSEKLFF
once	TRBD2	TRBV6-2/TRBV6-3	TRBJ2-4	TGTGCCAGCAGGATAGCGGGGGCCACCGGGGAGCAGTACTTC	CASRIAGATGEQYF
.	.	TRBV7-2	TRBJ2-1	TGTGCCAGCAGCTTCGCAGGGGTTTATGAGCAGTTCTTC	CASSFAGVYEQFF
.	.	TRBV3-1	TRBJ2-5	TGTGCCAGCAGCCCGGAGGTCGCGGGGGCCCAAGAGACCCAGTACTTC	CASSPEVAGAQETQYF
.	.	TRBV7-2	TRBJ1-1	TGTGCCAGCAGCTCCCAGACAGATCCGAACACTGAAGCTTTCTTT	CASSSQTDPNTEAFF
once	.	TRBV2	TRBJ2-7	TGTGCCAGCAGGGGGGACCGGCTTGGGGAGCAGTACTTC	CASRGDRLGEQYF